This TCR beta chain appears in the sequencing data of a study of radiotherapy plus CTLA-4 blockade in lung cancer. Study context: Disease control reached under 35%, with objective responses in under 20%. Broader study findings: Expansion in blood of tumor-derived TCR clones was seen after radiotherapy plus ipilimumab.

The table came from immunoSEQ multiplex PCR; TCRdb's copy has only in-frame clones and leaves some out. The table lists more than 55,000 clones, approximately 84% of them singletons. The table lists this clone with a count of one. Antigen unknown. Chemo-refractory metastatic non-small-cell lung cancer patients were treated with focal radiation plus CTLA-4 blockade with ipilimumab. Germline CDR1 and CDR2: MNHNY and SVGAGI (reference sequence). Trimming left V 2 bases short and J 5 bases short, with 15 bases between. CDR3 length equals 15 residues. The source is a human donor with non-small cell lung cancer whose response to radiotherapy plus ipilimumab could not be evaluated. This specimen consisted of peripheral blood, obtained from a patient treated with radiotherapy plus ipilimumab. This rearrangement joins TRBV6-6 to TRBJ1-2; tentative D call: TRBD1 (6 bases). DNA of the CDR3: TGTGCCAGCAGTTACGGTTGGGACACATCATATGGCTACACCTTC. Amino acid sequence: CASSYGWDTSYGYTF.